The sequence of this T cell receptor (beta chain) was determined in a study of T-cell reconstitution after alpha-beta-depleted transplantation in children. The germline V gene has CDR1 SEHNR and CDR2 FQNEAQ (reference sequence). CDR3 length: 14 amino acids. V was clipped by 4 bases and J by 6 bases, with 15 bases between them. Preparing the TCRbeta library involved the use of unique molecular identifiers. TCRdb reanalysed the PCR reads using MiXCR and keeps one entry per CDR3 protein. The sample has 700,000 to 950,000 distinct CDR3 sequences; 15% to 20% are singletons. A note on this clonotype: The target antigen is unknown.

Study-level results: It was surviving recipient T cells and thymic progenitors that gave some patients high TCRbeta diversity at day 60. Alpha-beta T cells present about two months after transplant were reported to originate from several hundred expanded graft clones. T-cell numbers and diversity, one year after transplant, stemmed largely from T cells that were newly produced.

Sample: PBMCs, mostly from graft donor cells, taken 360 days after TCRalphabeta/CD19-depleted stem cell transplant. The chain is built from TRBV7-9 and TRBJ1-2; D ambiguous. This TCR was recovered from a male patient aged 10-17 years who had a stem cell transplant for acute lymphoblastic leukemia, so the T cells may come from the graft donor. CDR3 sequence reads: CASSSSDRGNGYTF. In nucleotides, the CDR3 is TGTGCCAGCAGCTCCTCGGACCGAGGGAATGGCTACACCTTC.